The 15 T cell receptor beta chains in this list originate from one sample, sequenced in a study of blood T cell repertoires in COVID-19. Produced via immunoSEQ multiplex PCR; TCRdb's table is partial and in-frame only. This table holds nearly 100,000 clones, about 81% found once. Sequencing was performed on peripheral blood. These receptors were collected from an older woman with acute or convalescent COVID-19.

V is TRBV6-5 and J is TRBJ2-1, with D possibly matching TRBD2 (6 bases). In germline, CDR1 is MNHEY, CDR2 SVGAGI. The CDR3 totals 15 residues. Trimming took off 8 bases at V and 0 bases at J, with 14 bases between the two ends. CDR3 amino acids: CASSKLALSYNEQFF. DNA for the CDR3: TGTGCCAGCTCTAAACTAGCTCTCTCCTACAATGAGCAGTTCTTC.

The genes are TRBV24-1 and TRBJ2-2; 8 nucleotides align to TRBD2. There are 17 residues in the CDR3. V was pared by 9 bases and J by 5 bases, with 16 bases of the junction left unmatched. Germline CDR1 is KGHDR and CDR2 is SFDVKD. The CDR3 is CATSRPTRGGFTGELFF. CDR3 nucleotides: TGTGCCACCTCACGACCCACCCGGGGGGGATTTACCGGGGAGCTGTTTTTT.

The V call is TRBV6-5, the J call TRBJ2-2; D gene unclear. The germline gives CDR1 MNHEY, CDR2 SVGAGI. V lost 2 bases to trimming and J lost 1 base, with 8 bases between them. CDR3 length: 15 amino acids. For the CDR3, the DNA is TGTGCCAGCAGTTACACACCTGGGAACACCGGGGAGCTGTTTTTT. It specifies CASSYTPGNTGELFF.

The chain carries TRBV6-6 and TRBJ1-6; no reliable D call. Germline assignment: CDR1 MNHNY and CDR2 SVGAGI (reference sequence). This CDR3 comprises 14 residues. With 6 bases removed from V and 10 bases from J, the gap between germline ends came to 16 bases. CDR3 nucleotide sequence: TGTGCCAGCAGCTTCTCGGAGGGTAGCTCACCCCTCCACTTT. It codes for CASSFSEGSSPLHF.

J is TRBJ2-5 and V is TRBV19; D is uncertain. Trimming cost V 5 bases and J 5 bases, with 9 bases left between them. The germline V gene has CDR1 LNHDA and CDR2 SQIVND (reference sequence). The CDR3 length is 12 residues. CDR3 sequence (DNA): TGTGCCAGTAGTGGCGGTGGTGAGACCCAGTACTTC. Protein sequence: CASSGGGETQYF.

This clone was detected once. The J gene is TRBJ1-2, the V gene TRBV3-1 (or the pseudogene TRBV3-2), with 10 nucleotides matching TRBD1. Germline V gene lookup returns CDR1 LGHDT and CDR2 YNNKEL (reference sequence). The junction had 6 bases not matched to a gene; V was cut back by 9 bases and J by 8 bases. The CDR3 has 12 amino acids. DNA for the CDR3: TGTGCCAGTGCGGACAGGGGGTCAGGCTACACCTTC. The encoded protein is CASADRGSGYTF.

The gene calls are TRBV21-1 and TRBJ2-7; the table's TRBD2 call for D was not verified on the DNA. TRBV21-1 has pseudogene status. This CDR3 has 12 amino acids. The CDR3 DNA sequence: TGTGCCAGCACGGGGGGGCCCTACGAGCAGTACTTC. This gives the protein CASTGGPYEQYF.

The rearrangement links TRBV28 to TRBJ1-2; D unresolved. The germline CDR1 and CDR2 sequences are MDHEN and SYDVKM. The CDR3 has 15 residues. The germline V and J ends were trimmed by 6 bases and 0 bases, with 14 bases remaining between them. CDR3 sequence (DNA): TGTGCCAGCAGCAAAGAATACCCAGCTAACTATGGCTACACCTTC. It encodes CASSKEYPANYGYTF.

V usage is TRBV19 and J usage is TRBJ2-1, with D possibly being TRBD1 (7 bases). The length of the CDR3 is 15 residues. Germline V CDR1 and CDR2: LNHDA, SQIVND (reference sequence). Trimming stripped 1 base from V and 10 bases from J, with 17 bases between. The chain's CDR3 is CASSIAVGGGAEQFF. The CDR3, as DNA: TGTGCCAGTAGTATAGCGGTCGGAGGGGGCGCGGAGCAGTTCTTC.

The V call is TRBV1, the J call TRBJ2-7; the table's D gene call, TRBD2, was not cross checked with the DNA. TRBV1 is a known pseudogene. CDR3 length: 16 amino acids. The CDR3: CTSSQKRLAPDDEQYF. The CDR3 nucleotides read TGCACCAGCAGCCAGAAAAGACTAGCGCCCGACGACGAGCAGTACTTC.

The chain links TRBV11-1 to TRBJ2-3; a possible D gene is TRBD2 (6 bases). The CDR3 is made up of 14 amino acids. Germline-derived CDR1 and CDR2 are SGHAT and FQDESV (reference sequence). V was cut by 5 bases and J by 4 bases, with 13 bases left in between. In DNA form, the CDR3 reads TGTGCCAGCAGCACCCCTTCGGGGGCAGATACGCAGTATTTT. Protein product: CASSTPSGADTQYF. Filled out from reference TRBV11-1 and TRBJ2-3, the complete variable domain reads EAEVAQSPRYKITEKSQAVAFWCDPISGHATLYWYRQILGQGPELLVQFQDESVVDDSQLPKDRFSAERLKGVDSTLKIQPAELGDSAMYLCASSTPSGADTQYFGPGTRLTVL.

The chain uses TRBV19 and TRBJ1-3, with TRBD1 matching 7 bases. This CDR3 has 16 amino acids. CDR1 LNHDA and CDR2 SQIVND come from the germline V gene (reference sequence). J was trimmed by 3 bases and V by 7 bases; bases with no gene match: 12. The CDR3: CASTKPAGGIGNTIYF. CDR3 DNA sequence: TGTGCCAGTACCAAGCCCGCAGGGGGGATTGGAAACACCATATATTTT.

V is TRBV6-5 and J is TRBJ2-7; 7 nucleotides line up with TRBD2. CDR3 length equals 14 residues. The trim removed 7 bases at V and 1 base at J, leaving 7 bases unmatched. Per the germline V gene, CDR1 is MNHEY and CDR2 is SVGAGI. CDR3 region: CASTQRGSSYEQYF. The CDR3 nucleotides read TGTGCCAGCACCCAGCGGGGTTCATCCTACGAGCAGTACTTC.

The gene calls are TRBV29-1 and TRBJ1-5; TRBD1 might be the D (6 bases). The CDR3 runs 13 residues. Trimming took off 7 bases at V and 4 bases at J, with 14 bases between the two ends. The germline V gene has CDR1 SQVTM and CDR2 ANQGSEA. The CDR3 sequence is CSASRGVNQPQHF. CDR3 nucleotide sequence: TGCAGCGCCTCCAGGGGCGTAAATCAGCCCCAGCATTTT.

This clone was observed a single time. The rearrangement joins TRBV7-2 to TRBJ1-3; D gene ambiguous. V lost 1 base and J lost 0, with 7 bases in between. This CDR3 region has 15 residues. The germline CDR1 and CDR2 sequences are SGHTA and FQGNSA. The CDR3 loop is CASSLVRGSGNTIYF. The CDR3 bases are TGTGCCAGCAGCTTAGTCCGGGGCTCTGGAAACACCATATATTTT.